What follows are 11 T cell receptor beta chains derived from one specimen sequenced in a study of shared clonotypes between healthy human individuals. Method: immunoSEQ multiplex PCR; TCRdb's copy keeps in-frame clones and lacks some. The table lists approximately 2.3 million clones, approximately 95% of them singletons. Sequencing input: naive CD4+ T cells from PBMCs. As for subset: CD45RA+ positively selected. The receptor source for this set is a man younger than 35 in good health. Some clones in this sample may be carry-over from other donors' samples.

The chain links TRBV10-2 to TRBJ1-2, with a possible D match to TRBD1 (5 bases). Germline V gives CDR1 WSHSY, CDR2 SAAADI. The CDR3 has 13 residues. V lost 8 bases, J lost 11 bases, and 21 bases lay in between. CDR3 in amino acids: CASAAAYQGRYTF. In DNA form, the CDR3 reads TGCGCCAGCGCGGCCGCCTATCAGGGCCGGTACACCTTC.

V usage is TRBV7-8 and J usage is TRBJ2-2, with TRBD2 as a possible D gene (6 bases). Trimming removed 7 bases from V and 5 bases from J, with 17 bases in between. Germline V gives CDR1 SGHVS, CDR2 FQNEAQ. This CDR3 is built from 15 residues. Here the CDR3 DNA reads TGTGCCAGCACACGGAGGGGATTGGGGACCGGGGAGCTGTTTTTT. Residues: CASTRRGLGTGELFF.

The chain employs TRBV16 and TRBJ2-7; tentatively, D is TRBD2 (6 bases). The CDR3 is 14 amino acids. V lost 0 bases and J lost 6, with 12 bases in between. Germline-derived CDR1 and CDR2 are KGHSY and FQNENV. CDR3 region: CASSQSDHGGEQYF. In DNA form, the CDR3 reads TGTGCCAGCAGCCAATCGGACCACGGGGGCGAGCAGTACTTC.

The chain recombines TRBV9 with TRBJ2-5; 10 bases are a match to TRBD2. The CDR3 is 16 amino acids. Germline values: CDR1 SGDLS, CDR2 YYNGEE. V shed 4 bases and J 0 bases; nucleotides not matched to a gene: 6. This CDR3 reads CASSPNSGGYQETQYF. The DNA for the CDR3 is TGTGCCAGCAGCCCTAATAGCGGGGGGTACCAAGAGACCCAGTACTTC.

The CDR3 sequence: CASSKGRDQNTGELFF. The DNA of the CDR3 is TGTGCCAGCTCTAAAGGCAGGGACCAAAACACCGGGGAGCTGTTTTTT. The gene calls are TRBV7-9 and TRBJ2-2, with D perhaps matching TRBD1 or TRBD2 (5 bases each). The length of the CDR3 is 16 residues. The V end was cut by 8 bases, the J end by 2 bases, with 18 bases between. The germline CDR1 and CDR2 sequences are SEHNR and FQNEAQ (reference sequence).

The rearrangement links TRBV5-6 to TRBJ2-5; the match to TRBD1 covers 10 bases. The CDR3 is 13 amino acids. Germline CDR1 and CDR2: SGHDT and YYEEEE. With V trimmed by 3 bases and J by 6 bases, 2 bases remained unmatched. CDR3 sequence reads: CASSWDRGKTQYF. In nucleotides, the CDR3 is TGTGCCAGCAGCTGGGACAGGGGAAAGACCCAGTACTTC.

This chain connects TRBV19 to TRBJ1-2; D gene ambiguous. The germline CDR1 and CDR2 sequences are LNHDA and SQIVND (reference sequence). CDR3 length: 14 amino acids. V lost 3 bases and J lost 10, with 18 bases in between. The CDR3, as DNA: TGTGCCAGTAGTATCACCCAGGCCGACAAGTCCTACACCTTC. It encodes CASSITQADKSYTF.

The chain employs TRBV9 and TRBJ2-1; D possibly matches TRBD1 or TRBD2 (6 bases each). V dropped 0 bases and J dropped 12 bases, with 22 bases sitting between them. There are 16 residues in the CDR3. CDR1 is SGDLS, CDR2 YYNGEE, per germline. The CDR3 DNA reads TGTGCCAGCAGCGTAGTGGGGGGACCAGGGGCCCATGGGCAGTTCTTC. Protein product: CASSVVGGPGAHGQFF.

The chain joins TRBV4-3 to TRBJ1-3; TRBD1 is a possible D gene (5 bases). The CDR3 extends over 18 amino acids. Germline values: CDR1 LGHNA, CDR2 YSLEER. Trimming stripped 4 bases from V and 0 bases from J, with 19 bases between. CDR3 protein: CASSRLGGGRSSGNTIYF. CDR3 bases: TGCGCCAGCAGCCGCCTCGGGGGGGGACGGAGCTCTGGAAACACCATATATTTT.

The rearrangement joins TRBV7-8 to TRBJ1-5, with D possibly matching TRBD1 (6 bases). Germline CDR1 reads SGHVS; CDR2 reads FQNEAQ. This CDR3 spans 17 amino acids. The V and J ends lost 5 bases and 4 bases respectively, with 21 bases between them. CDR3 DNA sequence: TGTGCCAGCAGCGTGGGCCGTTGGACAGTGGGAAATCAGCCCCAGCATTTT. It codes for CASSVGRWTVGNQPQHF.

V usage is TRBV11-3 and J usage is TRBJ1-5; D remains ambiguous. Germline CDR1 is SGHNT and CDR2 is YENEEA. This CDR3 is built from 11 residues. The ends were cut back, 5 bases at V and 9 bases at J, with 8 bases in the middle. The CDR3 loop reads CASSRGGPQHF. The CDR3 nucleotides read TGTGCCAGCAGCCGCGGAGGGCCCCAGCATTTT.